This T cell receptor beta chain was recorded in a study of blood T cell repertoires in COVID-19. Cohorts were determined from participant-reported clinical history. Authors' methods: The authors estimated nucleated cell counts from reference gene primer amplification. Sequenced by immunoSEQ multiplex PCR; TCRdb stores in-frame clones only, minus some. V and J calls plus clone size are reproduced from that table; the DNA served to infer D and trimming. The data contain roughly 340,000 clones, over 75% of them seen just once; the ten biggest clones take up less than 1.2%. The junction had 1 base not matched to a gene; V was cut back by 5 bases and J by 3 bases. Germline-derived CDR1 and CDR2 are MNHEY and SMNVEV (reference sequence). This CDR3 region has 12 residues.

Sequenced input: PBMCs or T cells enriched from blood (not recorded which). The receptor was derived from a man between 18 and 35 years old who had recovered from COVID-19. This chain uses TRBV27 with TRBJ2-7, with 7 bases aligning to TRBD1. The CDR3 sequence is CASSRQGYEQYF. CDR3 in DNA: TGTGCCAGCAGTCGACAGGGCTACGAGCAGTACTTC.